The sequence of this T cell receptor beta chain was determined in a study of blood T cell repertoires in COVID-19. Turning to the study itself: Nucleic acid was either cDNA or gDNA, and it came from T cells, B-cell-depleted T cells, or PBMCs.

This clone was observed many times. From germline, CDR1 is SQVTM and CDR2 ANQGSEA. The CDR3 totals 13 residues. V lost 4 bases, J lost 2 bases, and 10 bases lay in between. Participant ages covered about 18 to 89 years across about 22 US areas. Grouping used clinical history reported by participants in a survey and questionnaire. Original data processing: From reference gene primer amplification, estimates of nucleated cell counts were derived. The protocol was immunoSEQ multiplex PCR, while the TCRdb copy is restricted to in-frame clones and leaves out a portion. V and J calls and clone size are as listed in that table; D and trimming were resolved from the DNA. This table has 200,000 or so clones, 85% to 90% appearing once.

The rearrangement uses TRBV29-1 and TRBJ2-3, with D perhaps TRBD2 (5 bases). The receptor's source is a woman in her 40s with acute COVID-19. The sample comprised PBMCs or T cells enriched from blood (not recorded which). The CDR3 nucleotides read TGCAGCGTTGTCGGCGGGTTCACAGATACGCAGTATTTT. This codes for CSVVGGFTDTQYF.